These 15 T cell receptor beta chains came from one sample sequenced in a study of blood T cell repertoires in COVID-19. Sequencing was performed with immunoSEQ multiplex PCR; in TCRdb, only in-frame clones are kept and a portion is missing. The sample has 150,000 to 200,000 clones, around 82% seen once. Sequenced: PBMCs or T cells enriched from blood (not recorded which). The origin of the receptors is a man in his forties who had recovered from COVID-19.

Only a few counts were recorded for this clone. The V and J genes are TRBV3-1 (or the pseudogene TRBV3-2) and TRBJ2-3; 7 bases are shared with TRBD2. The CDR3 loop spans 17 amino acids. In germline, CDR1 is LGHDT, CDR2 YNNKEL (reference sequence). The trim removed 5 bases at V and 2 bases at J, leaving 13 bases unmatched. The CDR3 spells CASSSREASVDTDTQYF. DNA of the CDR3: TGTGCCAGCAGCTCCCGGGAGGCTAGCGTGGACACAGATACGCAGTATTTT.

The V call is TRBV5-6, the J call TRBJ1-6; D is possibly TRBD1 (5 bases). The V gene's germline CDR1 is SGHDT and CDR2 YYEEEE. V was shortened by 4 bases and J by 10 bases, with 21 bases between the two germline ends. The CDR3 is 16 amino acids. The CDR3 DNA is TGTGCCAGCAGCCGAGGGCTGAGCGGGGCCCAATCACCCCTCCACTTT. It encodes CASSRGLSGAQSPLHF.

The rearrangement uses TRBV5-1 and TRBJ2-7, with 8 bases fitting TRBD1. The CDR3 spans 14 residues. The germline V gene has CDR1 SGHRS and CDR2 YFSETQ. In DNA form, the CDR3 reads TGCGCCAGGAGCTACCGGGACAGGCCCTACGAGCAGTACGTC. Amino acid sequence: CARSYRDRPYEQYV.

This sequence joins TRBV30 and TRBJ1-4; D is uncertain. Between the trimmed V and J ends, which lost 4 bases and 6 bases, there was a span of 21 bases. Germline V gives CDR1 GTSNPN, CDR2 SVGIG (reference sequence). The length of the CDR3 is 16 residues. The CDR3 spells CAWNPPSRGRDEKLFF. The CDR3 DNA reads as TGTGCCTGGAATCCACCGTCCCGCGGGAGGGATGAAAAACTGTTTTTT.

The CDR3, as DNA: TGCGCCAGCAGCCAAGGGGCCGGGACAGGGGGATTCTCTGGAAACACCATATATTTT. Translating it yields CASSQGAGTGGFSGNTIYF. J is TRBJ1-3 and V is TRBV4-1; 11 positions agree with TRBD1. The CDR3 sequence is 19 residues long. With V trimmed by 1 base and J by 0 bases, 8 bases remained unmatched. CDR1 is MGHRA, CDR2 YSYEKL, per germline.

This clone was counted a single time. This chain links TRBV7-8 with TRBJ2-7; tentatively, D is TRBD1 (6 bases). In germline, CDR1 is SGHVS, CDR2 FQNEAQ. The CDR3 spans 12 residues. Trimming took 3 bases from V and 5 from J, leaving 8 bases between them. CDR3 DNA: TGTGCCAGCAGCTTGACAGGTGACGAGCAGTACGTC. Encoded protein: CASSLTGDEQYV.

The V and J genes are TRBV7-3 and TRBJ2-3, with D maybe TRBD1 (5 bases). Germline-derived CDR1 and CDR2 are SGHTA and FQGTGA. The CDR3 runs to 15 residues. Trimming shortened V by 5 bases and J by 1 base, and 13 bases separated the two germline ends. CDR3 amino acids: CASSRTPARTDTQYF. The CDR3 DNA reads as TGTGCCAGCAGCCGGACACCGGCACGCACAGATACGCAGTATTTT.

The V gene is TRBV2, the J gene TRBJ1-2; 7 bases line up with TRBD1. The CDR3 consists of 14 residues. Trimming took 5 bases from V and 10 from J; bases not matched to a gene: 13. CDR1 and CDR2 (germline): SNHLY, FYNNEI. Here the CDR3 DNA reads TGTGCCAGCAGTACAATGGTGACAGGGAGTGTCTACACCTTC. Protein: CASSTMVTGSVYTF.

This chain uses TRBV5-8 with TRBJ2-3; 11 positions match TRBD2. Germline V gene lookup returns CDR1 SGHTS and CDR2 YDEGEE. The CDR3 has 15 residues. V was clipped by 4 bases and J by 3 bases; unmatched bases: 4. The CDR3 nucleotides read TGTGCCAGCAGCCTGCGACTAGCGGGGACAGATACGCAGTATTTT. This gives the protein CASSLRLAGTDTQYF.

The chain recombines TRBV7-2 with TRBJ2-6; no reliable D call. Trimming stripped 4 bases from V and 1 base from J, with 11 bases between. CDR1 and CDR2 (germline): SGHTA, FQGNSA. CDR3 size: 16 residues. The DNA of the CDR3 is TGTGCCAGCAGCTCCGCCGGGTCGTCTGGGGCCAACGTCCTGACTTTC. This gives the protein CASSSAGSSGANVLTF.

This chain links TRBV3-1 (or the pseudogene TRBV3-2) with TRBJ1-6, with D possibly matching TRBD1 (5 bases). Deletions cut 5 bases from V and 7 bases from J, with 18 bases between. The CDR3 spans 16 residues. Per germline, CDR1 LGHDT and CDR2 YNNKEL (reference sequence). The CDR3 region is CASSGRTPGGNSPLHF. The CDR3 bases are TGTGCCAGCAGCGGGAGAACTCCGGGGGGAAATTCACCCCTCCACTTT.

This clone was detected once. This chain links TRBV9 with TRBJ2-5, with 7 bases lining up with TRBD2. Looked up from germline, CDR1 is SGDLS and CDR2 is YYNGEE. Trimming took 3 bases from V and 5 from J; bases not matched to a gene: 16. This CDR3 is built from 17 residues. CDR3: CASSGWGSGEVAETQYF. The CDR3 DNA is TGTGCCAGCAGCGGGTGGGGCAGCGGGGAGGTCGCGGAGACCCAGTACTTC.

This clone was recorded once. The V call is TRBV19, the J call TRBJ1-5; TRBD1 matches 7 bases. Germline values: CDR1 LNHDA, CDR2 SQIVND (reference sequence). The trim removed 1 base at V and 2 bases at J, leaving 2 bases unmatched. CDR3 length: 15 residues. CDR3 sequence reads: CASSIGGTGNQPQHF. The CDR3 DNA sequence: TGTGCCAGTAGTATAGGCGGGACAGGCAATCAGCCCCAGCATTTT.

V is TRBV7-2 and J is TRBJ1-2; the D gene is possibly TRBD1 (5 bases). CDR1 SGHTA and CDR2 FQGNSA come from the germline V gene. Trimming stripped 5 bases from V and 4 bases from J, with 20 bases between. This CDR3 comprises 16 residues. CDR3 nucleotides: TGTGCCAGCAGCACACGTACGGGAGGGGTTACCTATGGCTACACCTTC. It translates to CASSTRTGGVTYGYTF.

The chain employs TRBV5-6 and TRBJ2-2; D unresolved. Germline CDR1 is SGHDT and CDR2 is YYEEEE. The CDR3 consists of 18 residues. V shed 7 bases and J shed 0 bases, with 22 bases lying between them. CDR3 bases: TGTGCCAGCTCAGAGAGGTTGTCCGGCATCCCGAACACCGGGGAGCTGTTTTTT. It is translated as CASSERLSGIPNTGELFF.